This TCR beta chain was found in a study of a mutant IDH1 vaccine in newly diagnosed glioma. For the study at large: Treated patients, about 60% male and around 38% female, averaged about 40 years of age. Patients had received radiotherapy, temozolomide, or both previously, most receiving both.

Time point specified: week 11, during vaccination. Vaccinated patients received 300 ug of mutant IDH1 20-mer peptide per dose, with topical imiquimod. Produced via immunoSEQ multiplex PCR; TCRdb's table is partial and in-frame only. The profile shows 30,000 to 40,000 clones, 84% of them singletons. To note about this clone: The antigen remains unidentified.

V lost 6 bases and J 0 bases, leaving 9 bases between the germline ends. Germline assignment: CDR1 MDHEN and CDR2 SYDVKM. CDR3 length equals 14 residues. This sequence joins TRBV28 and TRBJ1-5; D uncertain. Sample: PBMCs, taken from a glioma patient whose treatment included an IDH1 peptide vaccine. The TCR was taken from a man aged 35 to 55 with glioma. The CDR3 region is CASSSAGSNQPQHF. CDR3 DNA sequence: TGTGCCAGCAGCTCCGCGGGTAGCAATCAGCCCCAGCATTTT.